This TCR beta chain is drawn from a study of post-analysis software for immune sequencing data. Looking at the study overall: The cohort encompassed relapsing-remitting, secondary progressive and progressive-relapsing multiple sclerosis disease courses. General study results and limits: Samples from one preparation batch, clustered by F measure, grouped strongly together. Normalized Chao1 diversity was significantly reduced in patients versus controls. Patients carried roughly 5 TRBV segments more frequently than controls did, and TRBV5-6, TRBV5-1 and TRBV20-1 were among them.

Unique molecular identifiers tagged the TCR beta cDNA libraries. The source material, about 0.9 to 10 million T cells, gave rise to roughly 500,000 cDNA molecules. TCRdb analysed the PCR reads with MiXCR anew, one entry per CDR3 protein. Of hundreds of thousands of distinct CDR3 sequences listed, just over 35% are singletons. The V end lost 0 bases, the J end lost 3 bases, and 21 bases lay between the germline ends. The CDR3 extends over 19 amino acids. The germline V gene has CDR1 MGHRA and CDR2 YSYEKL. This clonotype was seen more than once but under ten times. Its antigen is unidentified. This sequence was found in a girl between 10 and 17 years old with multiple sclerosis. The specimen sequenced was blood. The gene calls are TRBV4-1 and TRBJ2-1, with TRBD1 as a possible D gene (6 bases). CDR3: CASSQDCRGPASGYNEQFF. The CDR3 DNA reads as TGCGCCAGCAGCCAAGATTGCAGGGGCCCCGCGTCAGGCTACAATGAGCAGTTCTTC.